This TCR beta chain was observed in a study of technical replicates of blood from several donors. The protocol was immunoSEQ multiplex PCR, while the TCRdb copy is restricted to in-frame clones and leaves out a portion. This sample has some 80,000 clones, with around 97% found just once. The CDR3 totals 15 residues. V lost 3 bases and J lost 2; bases outside the gene matches: 3. Per germline, CDR1 SGHAT and CDR2 FQNNGV. The rearrangement links TRBV11-2 to TRBJ2-7, with 11 positions matching TRBD2. The origin of this receptor is a human donor in good health. The sequenced sample was T cells isolated from PBMCs. As DNA, the CDR3 is TGTGCCAGCAGCTTCACTAGCGGGGGAACCTACGAGCAGTACTTC. Translating gives CASSFTSGGTYEQYF.